This T cell receptor (beta chain) was found in a study of blood T cell repertoires in COVID-19. Study details: The study drew acute and convalescent COVID-19 samples from the United States, Italy and Spain. T cells, B-cell-depleted T cells, or PBMCs provided the cDNA or gDNA that served as material.

The CDR3 loop spans 15 amino acids. CDR1 is KGHSH and CDR2 is LQKENI in the germline V gene. Trimming shortened V by 0 bases and J by 2 bases, and 8 bases separated the two germline ends. Original data processing: Amplifying reference gene primers gave estimates of nucleated cell counts. Libraries were prepared by immunoSEQ multiplex PCR; TCRdb keeps only in-frame clonotypes and omits some of them. V and J calls and clone size are copied from that table; D and trimming were computed from the DNA. Of fewer than 75,000 clones listed, around 87% are singletons. The chain couples TRBV18 to TRBJ1-3, with D possibly matching TRBD1 (5 bases). The sequence was collected from a man between 60 and 75 years old with active or convalescent COVID-19. The sample taken for sequencing was peripheral blood. The CDR3 loop reads CASSPPLDTGNTIYF. The CDR3 DNA reads TGTGCCAGCTCACCACCGTTGGACACTGGAAACACCATATATTTT.